This TCR beta chain was observed in a study of identical twins. In TCRdb, the 5' RACE reads were re-called with MiXCR into one record per CDR3 protein. The sample shows hundreds of thousands of distinct CDR3 sequences, around 20% of them seen only once. Note on this clonotype: The antigen is unknown.

Overall study findings and caveats: While abundant cord blood beta clonotypes carried fewer insertions, memory repertoires showed no such pattern.

Trimming took 2 bases from V and 4 from J, leaving 13 bases between them. The CDR3 runs to 14 residues. From germline, CDR1 is SGHRS and CDR2 YFSETQ. These records were also assigned to another study, of T cells expressing NK-cell markers. That work contributes: From sorted CD3+CD56+NKG2C+, CD3+CD56+NKG2C- and CD3+CD56-NKG2C+ T cells came the TCR beta repertoires. HCMV seropositivity marked seven of the eight sequenced donors; one was seronegative. For over 5 donors, the dominant NKG2C+ clonotypes made up roughly 1.0-8% of their CD8+ T cells.

Sequenced sample: PBMCs. The TCR sequence derives from a woman aged 18-29 years in good health. This chain links TRBV5-1 with TRBJ2-7; D is unresolved. The CDR3, as DNA: TGCGCCAGCAGCTTTGGTTGGTCTGGGTACGAGCAGTACTTC. It codes for CASSFGWSGYEQYF.